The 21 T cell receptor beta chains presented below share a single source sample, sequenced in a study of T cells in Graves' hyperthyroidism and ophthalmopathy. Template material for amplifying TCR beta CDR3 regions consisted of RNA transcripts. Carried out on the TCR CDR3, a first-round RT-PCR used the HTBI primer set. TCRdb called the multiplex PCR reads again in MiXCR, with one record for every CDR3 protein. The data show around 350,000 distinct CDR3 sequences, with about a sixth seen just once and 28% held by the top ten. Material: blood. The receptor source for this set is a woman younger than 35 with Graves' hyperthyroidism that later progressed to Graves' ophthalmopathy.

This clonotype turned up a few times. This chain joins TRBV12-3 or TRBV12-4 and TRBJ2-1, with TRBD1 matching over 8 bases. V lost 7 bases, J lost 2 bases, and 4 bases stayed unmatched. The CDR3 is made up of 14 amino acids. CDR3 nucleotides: TGTGCCAGCACCAGACAGGGGACCTACAATGAGCAGTTCTTC. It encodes CASTRQGTYNEQFF.

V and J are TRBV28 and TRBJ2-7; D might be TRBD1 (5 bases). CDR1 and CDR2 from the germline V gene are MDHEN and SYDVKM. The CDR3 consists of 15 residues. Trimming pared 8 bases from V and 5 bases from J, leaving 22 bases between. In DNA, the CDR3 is TGTGCCAGCTTGTTGCCTGGGCAGGGTAACGACGAGCAGTACTTC. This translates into CASLLPGQGNDEQYF.

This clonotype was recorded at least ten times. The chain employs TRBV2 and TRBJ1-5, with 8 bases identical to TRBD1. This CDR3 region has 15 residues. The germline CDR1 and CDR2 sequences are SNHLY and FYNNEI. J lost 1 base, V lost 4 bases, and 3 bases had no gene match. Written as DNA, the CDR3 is TGTGCCAGCAGTGGTTACAGGGGGAGCAATCAGCCCCAGCATTTT. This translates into CASSGYRGSNQPQHF.

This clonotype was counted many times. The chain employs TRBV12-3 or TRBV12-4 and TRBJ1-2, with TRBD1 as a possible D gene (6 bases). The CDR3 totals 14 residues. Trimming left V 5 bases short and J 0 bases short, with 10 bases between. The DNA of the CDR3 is TGTGCCAGCAGTCCACAGGGCTCTAACTATGGCTACACCTTC. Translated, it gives CASSPQGSNYGYTF.

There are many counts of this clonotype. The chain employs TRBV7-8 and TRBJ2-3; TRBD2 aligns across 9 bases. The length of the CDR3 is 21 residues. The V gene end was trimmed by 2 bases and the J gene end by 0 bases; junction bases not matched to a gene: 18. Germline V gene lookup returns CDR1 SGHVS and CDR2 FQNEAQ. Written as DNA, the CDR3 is TGTGCCAGCAGCTTAATGAGCTATAGCGGGAGATACCAAACTAGCACAGATACGCAGTATTTT. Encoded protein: CASSLMSYSGRYQTSTDTQYF.

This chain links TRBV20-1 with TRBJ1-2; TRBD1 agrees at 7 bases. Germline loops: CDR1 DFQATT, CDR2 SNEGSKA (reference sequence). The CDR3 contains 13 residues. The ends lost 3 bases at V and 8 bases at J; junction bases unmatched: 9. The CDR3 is CSASDRVLRGYTF. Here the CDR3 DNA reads TGCAGTGCTAGCGACAGGGTCTTACGCGGCTACACCTTC.

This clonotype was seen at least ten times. CDR3 nucleotides: TGTGCCAGCAGTTACGACACCCAGTACTTC. It yields the protein CASSYDTQYF. This rearrangement joins TRBV6-2 or TRBV6-3 to TRBJ2-5; D is undetermined. Germline CDR1 and CDR2: MNHEY and SVGEGT. This CDR3 is 10 amino acids long. V lost 2 bases and J lost 8, with 3 bases in between.

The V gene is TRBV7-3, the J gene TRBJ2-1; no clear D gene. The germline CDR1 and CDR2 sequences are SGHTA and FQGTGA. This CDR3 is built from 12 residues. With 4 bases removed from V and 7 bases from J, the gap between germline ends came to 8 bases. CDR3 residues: CASSSNENEQFF. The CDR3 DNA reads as TGTGCCAGCAGCTCAAACGAGAATGAGCAGTTCTTC.

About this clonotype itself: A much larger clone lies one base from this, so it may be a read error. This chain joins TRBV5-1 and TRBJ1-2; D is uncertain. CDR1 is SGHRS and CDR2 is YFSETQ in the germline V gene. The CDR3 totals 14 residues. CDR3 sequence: CASSFTGINYGHTF. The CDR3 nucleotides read TGCGCCAGCAGCTTCACGGGAATTAACTATGGCCACACCTTC.

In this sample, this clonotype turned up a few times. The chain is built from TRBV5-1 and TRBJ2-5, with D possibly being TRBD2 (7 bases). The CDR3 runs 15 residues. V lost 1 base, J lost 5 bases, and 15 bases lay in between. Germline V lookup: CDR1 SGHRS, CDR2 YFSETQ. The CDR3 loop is CASSLLQGGVETQYF. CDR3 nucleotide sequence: TGCGCCAGCAGCTTGTTACAGGGAGGGGTGGAGACCCAGTACTTC.

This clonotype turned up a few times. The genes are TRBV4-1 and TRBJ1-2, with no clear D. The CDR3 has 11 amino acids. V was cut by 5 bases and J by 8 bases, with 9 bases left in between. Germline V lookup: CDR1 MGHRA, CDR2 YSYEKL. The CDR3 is CASSKNSGYTF. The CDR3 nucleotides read TGCGCCAGCAGCAAGAACTCGGGCTACACCTTC.

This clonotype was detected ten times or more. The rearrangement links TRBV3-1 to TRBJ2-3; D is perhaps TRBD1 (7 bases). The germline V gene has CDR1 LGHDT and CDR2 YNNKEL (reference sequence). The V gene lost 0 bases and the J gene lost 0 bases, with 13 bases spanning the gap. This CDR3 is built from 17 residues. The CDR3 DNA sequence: TGTGCCAGCAGCCAAGATCGGAGGGGGCTAAGCACAGATACGCAGTATTTT. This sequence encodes CASSQDRRGLSTDTQYF.

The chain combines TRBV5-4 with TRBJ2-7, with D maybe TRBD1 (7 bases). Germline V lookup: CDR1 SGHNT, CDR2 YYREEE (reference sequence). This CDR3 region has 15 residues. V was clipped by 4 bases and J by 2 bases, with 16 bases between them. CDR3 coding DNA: TGTGCCAGCAGCCAGGGGGAGGTTGAGGCCTACGAGCAGTACTTC. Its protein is CASSQGEVEAYEQYF. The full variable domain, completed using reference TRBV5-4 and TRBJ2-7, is ETGVTQSPTHLIKTRGQQVTLRCSSQSGHNTVSWYQQALGQGPQFIFQYYREEENGRGNFPPRFSGLQFPNYSSELNVNALELDDSALYLCASSQGEVEAYEQYFGPGTRLTVT.

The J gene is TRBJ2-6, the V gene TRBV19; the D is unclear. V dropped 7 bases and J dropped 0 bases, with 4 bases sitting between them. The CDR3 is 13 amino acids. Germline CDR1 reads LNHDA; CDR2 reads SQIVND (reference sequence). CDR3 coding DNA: TGTGCCAGTACGGTCTCTGGGGCCAACGTCCTGACTTTC. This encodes CASTVSGANVLTF.

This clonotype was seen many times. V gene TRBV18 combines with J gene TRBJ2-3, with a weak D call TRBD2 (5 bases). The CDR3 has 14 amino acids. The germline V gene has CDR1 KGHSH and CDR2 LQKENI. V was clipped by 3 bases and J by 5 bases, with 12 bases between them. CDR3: CASSPTRTEDTQYF. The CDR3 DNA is TGTGCCAGCTCACCCACAAGGACTGAAGATACGCAGTATTTT.

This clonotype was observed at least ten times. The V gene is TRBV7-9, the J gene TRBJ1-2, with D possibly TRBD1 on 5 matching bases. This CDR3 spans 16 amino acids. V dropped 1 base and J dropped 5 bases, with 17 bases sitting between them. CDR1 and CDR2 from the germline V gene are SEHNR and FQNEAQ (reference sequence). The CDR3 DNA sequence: TGTGCCAGCAGCTTAGACCCTTCTCTAGACAGTTATGGCTACACCTTC. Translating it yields CASSLDPSLDSYGYTF.

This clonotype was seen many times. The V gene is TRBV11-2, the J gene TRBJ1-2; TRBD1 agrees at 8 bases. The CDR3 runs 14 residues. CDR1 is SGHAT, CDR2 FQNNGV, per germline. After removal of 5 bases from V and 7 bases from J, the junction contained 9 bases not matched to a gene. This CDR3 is CASSLGQGVGGYTF. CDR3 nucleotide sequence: TGTGCCAGCAGCCTAGGACAGGGAGTTGGTGGCTACACCTTC. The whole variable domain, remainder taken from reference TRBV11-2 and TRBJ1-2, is EAGVAQSPRYKIIEKRQSVAFWCNPISGHATLYWYQQILGQGPKLLIQFQNNGVVDDSQLPKDRFSAERLKGVDSTLKIQPAKLEDSAVYLCASSLGQGVGGYTFGSGTRLTVV.

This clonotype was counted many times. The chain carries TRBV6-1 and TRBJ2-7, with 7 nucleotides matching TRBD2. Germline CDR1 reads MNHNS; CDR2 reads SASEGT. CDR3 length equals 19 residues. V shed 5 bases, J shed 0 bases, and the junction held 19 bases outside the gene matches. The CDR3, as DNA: TGTGCCAGCAGTTTCAGGCCATACCTAGCGGACCGTAGCTCCTACGAGCAGTACTTC. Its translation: CASSFRPYLADRSSYEQYF.

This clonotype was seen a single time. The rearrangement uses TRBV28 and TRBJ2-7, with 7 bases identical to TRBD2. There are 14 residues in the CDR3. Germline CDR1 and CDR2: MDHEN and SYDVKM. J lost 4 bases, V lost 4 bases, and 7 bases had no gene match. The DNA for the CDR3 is TGTGCCAGCAGTTGGGCCACCGGGGGGTACGAGCAGTACTTC. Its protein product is CASSWATGGYEQYF.

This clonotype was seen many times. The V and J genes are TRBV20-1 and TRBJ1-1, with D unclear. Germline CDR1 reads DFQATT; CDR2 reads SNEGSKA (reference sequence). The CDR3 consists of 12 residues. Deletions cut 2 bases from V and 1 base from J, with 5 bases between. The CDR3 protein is CSARKANTEAFF. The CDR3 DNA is TGCAGTGCTAGAAAGGCGAACACTGAAGCTTTCTTT.

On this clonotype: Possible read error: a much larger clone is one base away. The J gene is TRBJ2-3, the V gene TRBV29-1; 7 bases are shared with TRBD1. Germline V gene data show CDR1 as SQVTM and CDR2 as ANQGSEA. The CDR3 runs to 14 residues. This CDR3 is CSVDLQGSTDTLYF. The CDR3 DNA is TGCAGCGTTGACTTACAGGGGAGCACAGATACGCTGTATTTT.